Listed below are T cell receptor beta chains from one sample, sequenced in a study of beta chain features in type 1 diabetes. Data came from immunoSEQ multiplex PCR; TCRdb stores just in-frame clones and leaves some out. The sample lists 860,000 or so clones; under 20% were seen once. Sequenced material: naive CD4+ T cells from blood. All receptors come from a woman aged 18-29 years in good health. CDR3s include the opening cysteine and the closing phenylalanine or tryptophan. A D gene is named only where the DNA matches it firmly. Size is stated for part of the rows, as once, few or many counts, or as a class when the clone is expanded.

j_call d_call clone_size v_call cdr3_nt cdr3_aa
TRBJ1-1 . . TRBV4-2 TGTGCCAGCAGCCGCTTAAGGCTTTCCGATACAGAGAACACTGAAGCTTTCTTT CASSRLRLSDTENTEAFF
TRBJ2-1 . few TRBV2 TGTGCCAGCAATCGAATGAGCTCCTACAATGAGCAGTTCTTC CASNRMSSYNEQFF
TRBJ1-5 . few TRBV9 TGTGCCAGCAGCCAAGTCGGAGGGGATAGCAATCAGCCCCAGCATTTT CASSQVGGDSNQPQHF
TRBJ2-3 . . TRBV7-2 TGTGCCAGCAGCTTAGCAAGAGCGAGGGGCACAGATACGCAGTATTTT CASSLARARGTDTQYF
TRBJ1-2 . . TRBV28 TGTGCCAGCAGTCCGGACATCCCGTATGGCTACACCTTC CASSPDIPYGYTF
TRBJ2-7 . . TRBV10-3 TGTGCCATCAGTGAAACCGGGTCAACGGGCGAGCAGTACTTC CAISETGSTGEQYF
TRBJ1-5 . . TRBV6-6 TGTGCCAGCAGGCAAAGACAGGCAGAAAATCAGCCCCAGCATTTT CASRQRQAENQPQHF
TRBJ2-7 . . TRBV18 TGTGCCAGCTCACCTCGGCAGGGAGCCGAGGCCGAGCAGTACTTC CASSPRQGAEAEQYF
TRBJ2-3 TRBD2 . TRBV9 TGTGCCAGCAGCGTCGGGTTAGCGGGACGGGATACGCAGTATTTT CASSVGLAGRDTQYF
TRBJ2-7 . few TRBV7-9 TGTGCCAGCAGCTTACGAGGGGCCGCCGGTTGGGCCTTCTCCTACGAGCAGTACTTC CASSLRGAAGWAFSYEQYF
TRBJ2-5 . few TRBV5-4 TGTGCCAGCAGCCCGGACAGCAAATTCCAAGAGACCCAGTACTTC CASSPDSKFQETQYF
TRBJ2-3 TRBD1 . TRBV5-1 TGCGCCAGCAGCTTGGGACAGGGGTTGGGCACAGATACGCAGTATTTT CASSLGQGLGTDTQYF
TRBJ1-2 TRBD1 . TRBV29-1 TGCAGCGTAGCCGGGACAGGAAACTATGGCTACACCTTC CSVAGTGNYGYTF
TRBJ2-1 TRBD2 few TRBV7-3 TGTGCCAGCAGCTTAGCCGCGGGAGGTAGCGGGAATGAGCAGTTCTTC CASSLAAGGSGNEQFF
TRBJ2-1 . few TRBV5-6 TGTGCCAGCAGATCCCCAGTCGGCAATGAGCAGTTCTTC CASRSPVGNEQFF
TRBJ2-7 . . TRBV2 TGTGCCAGCAGTGCTGACGGAACCTACGAGCAGTACTTC CASSADGTYEQYF
TRBJ1-1 TRBD1 . TRBV5-1 TGCGCCAGCAGCTGGGGTCCGGGACAGCCGAACACTGAAGCTTTCTTT CASSWGPGQPNTEAFF
TRBJ1-1 . . TRBV7-9 TGTGCCAGCAGCTTAGAATTGGGAGTAGCGGGGGTCTTT CASSLELGVAGVF
TRBJ1-2 TRBD1 . TRBV28 TGTGCCAGCACCCTAGGACAGGGAACCTATGGCTACACCTTC CASTLGQGTYGYTF
TRBJ2-2 . . TRBV15 TGTGCCACCAGCAGAAGGCGGTCCCAAGCGGCGAACACCGGGGAGCTGTTTTTT CATSRRRSQAANTGELFF
TRBJ1-1 TRBD1 . TRBV9 TGTGCCAGCAGCACAAGGGGGCTGAACACTGAAGCTTTCTTT CASSTRGLNTEAFF
TRBJ1-2 . few TRBV6-5 TGTGCCAGCAGCTTGTTTAGCGGGTTCTATGGCTACACCTTC CASSLFSGFYGYTF
TRBJ2-3 . many TRBV14 TGTGCCAGCAGCCAATCCACAGATACGCAGTATTTT CASSQSTDTQYF
TRBJ2-1 TRBD2 . TRBV25-1 TGTGCCAGCAGGGAGCTGGGACTAGCTAATGAGCAGTTCTTC CASRELGLANEQFF
TRBJ1-1 . . TRBV21-1 TGTGCCAGCAGCAAGTGGGAGGAAGGAGCTTTCTTT CASSKWEEGAFF
TRBJ1-2 . few TRBV7-2 TGTGCCAGCAGCACAAAGGACAGAAATGGCTACACCTTC CASSTKDRNGYTF
TRBJ2-7 . few TRBV6-1 TGTGCCAGCATTCCCTATGGCGCACCGAGAGGGGAGCAGTACTTC CASIPYGAPRGEQYF
TRBJ2-2 . few TRBV27 TGTGCCAGCAGTTTCGGGACAGGGGAGCTGTTTTTT CASSFGTGELFF
TRBJ2-7 . . TRBV18 TGTGCCAGCTCACCAAGCAGGGGTATTGGGGAGCAGTACTTC CASSPSRGIGEQYF
TRBJ2-7 TRBD2 few TRBV15 TGTGCCACCAGCAGAGACAACCTAGCGGTCTACGAGCAGTACTTC CATSRDNLAVYEQYF
TRBJ2-7 TRBD2 . TRBV18 TGTGCCAGCTCTCACTACACTAGCGGGAGGGTCTACGAGCAGTACTTC CASSHYTSGRVYEQYF
TRBJ2-3 . . TRBV9 TGTGCCAGCAGCAGCGGTAGCACAGATACGCAGTATTTT CASSSGSTDTQYF
TRBJ2-7 . few TRBV4-3 TGCGCCAGCAGCCAAGAGTTGCGGGCCTCCTACGAGCAGTACTTC CASSQELRASYEQYF
TRBJ2-4 . . TRBV19 TGTGCCAGTAGTCCCCGCCAACAGGGTCCGATTCAGTACTTC CASSPRQQGPIQYF
TRBJ1-4 . few TRBV5-5 TGTGCCAGCAGCGTAGTCCCTAATGAAAAACTGTTTTTT CASSVVPNEKLFF
TRBJ2-7 TRBD2 few TRBV9 TGTGCCAGCAGCGAGAGAGCGGGGCCAGCCTACGAGCAGTACTTC CASSERAGPAYEQYF